Sequencing of this T cell receptor beta chain was carried out in a study of T cells in Graves' hyperthyroidism and ophthalmopathy. Notes on the study in general: Also found in blood were most expanded thyroid clonotypes above 0.001.

Note on this clonotype: The antigen remains unidentified.

Using about 10 ml of fresh peripheral blood, PBMCs were prepared. CDR3 size: 16 residues. Germline V gene data show CDR1 as MGHRA and CDR2 as YSYEKL. Trimming cost V 0 bases and J 4 bases, with 15 bases left between them. The CDR3 regions of TCR beta were amplified from RNA transcripts. The TCR CDR3 first-round RT-PCR relied on the HTBI primer set. Each CDR3 protein gets one entry after TCRdb re-called the multiplex PCR reads with MiXCR. Here the sample spans 300,000 to 450,000 distinct CDR3 sequences, 15% to 19% being singletons. The sequence derives from a woman under 30 with Graves' hyperthyroidism that later progressed to Graves' ophthalmopathy. V usage is TRBV4-1 and J usage is TRBJ1-2; tentatively, D is TRBD1 (5 bases). The sequenced sample consisted of blood. CDR3 nucleotides: TGCGCCAGCAGCCAAGATTTGGCAGGGTGGGGCTATGGCTACACCTTC. Translated: CASSQDLAGWGYGYTF.